These 30 T cell receptor beta chains were all obtained from the same sample, sequenced in a study of T cell repertoires in cytomegalovirus infection. TCRdb processed the reads anew with MiXCR; each CDR3 protein has one entry. The sample has approximately 250,000 distinct CDR3 sequences, roughly 9% seen once; the top ten hold about 14%. Source material: PBMCs. The receptors derive from a human donor in good health (CMV status not recorded). Some clones in this sample may be carry-over from other donors' samples.

This chain joins TRBV29-1 and TRBJ2-5; D unclear. V lost 7 bases to trimming and J lost 5 bases, with 14 bases between them. CDR1 and CDR2 from the germline V gene are SQVTM and ANQGSEA. The CDR3 extends over 12 amino acids. DNA for the CDR3: TGCAGCGCCCGACCGGGCCCGGAGACCCAGTACTTC. Its protein is CSARPGPETQYF.

The V gene is TRBV28, the J gene TRBJ2-1; D is undetermined. The CDR3 is 14 amino acids. Germline V CDR1 and CDR2: MDHEN, SYDVKM. V lost 10 bases and J lost 6, with 19 bases in between. The CDR3 DNA sequence: TGTGCCACTAACCGGGCACAGATCGTCAATGAGCAGTTCTTC. Translation gives CATNRAQIVNEQFF. Combining the CDR3 with reference TRBV28 and TRBJ2-1 gives the whole variable domain DVKVTQSSRYLVKRTGEKVFLECVQDMDHENMFWYRQDPGLGLRLIYFSYDVKMKEKGDIPEGYSVSREKKERFSLILESASTNQTSMYLCATNRAQIVNEQFFGPGTRLTVL.

At least ten counts were recorded for this clonotype. V usage is TRBV19 and J usage is TRBJ2-5; 10 bases line up with TRBD2. Germline V gives CDR1 LNHDA, CDR2 SQIVND (reference sequence). V was clipped by 5 bases and J by 1 base; unmatched bases: 10. The CDR3 is 17 amino acids. CDR3 amino acids: CASSLPPSSGGQETQYF. The CDR3 DNA sequence: TGTGCCAGTAGTCTCCCCCCTTCTAGCGGGGGCCAAGAGACCCAGTACTTC.

This clonotype was detected many times. The chain employs TRBV7-2 and TRBJ2-5; 8 positions match TRBD2. CDR1 and CDR2 from the germline V gene are SGHTA and FQGNSA. This CDR3 spans 14 amino acids. Trimming cost V 5 bases and J 1 base; bases outside gene matches: 3. CDR3 loop: CASSPGLAQETQYF. As DNA, the CDR3 is TGTGCCAGCAGCCCAGGACTAGCCCAAGAGACCCAGTACTTC.

The chain couples TRBV29-1 to TRBJ1-3, with unresolved D. V was shortened by 5 bases and J by 14 bases, with 13 bases between the two germline ends. Germline values: CDR1 SQVTM, CDR2 ANQGSEA. CDR3 length equals 10 residues. The CDR3 spells CSVQSETLYF. DNA for the CDR3: TGCAGCGTTCAGTCCGAGACCCTATATTTT.

With respect to this clonotype: The CDR3 does not close with the conserved phenylalanine or tryptophan, likely indicating a read error. In DNA, the CDR3 is TGTGCCAGCAGCTTAAAAAGGGGACCTTCCTACAATGAGCAGTTCTAC. This gives the protein CASSLKRGPSYNEQFY. V is TRBV7-8 and J is TRBJ2-1, with D possibly being TRBD1 or TRBD2 (5 bases each). Germline V gives CDR1 SGHVS, CDR2 FQNEAQ. V was shortened by 2 bases and J by 1 base, with 12 bases between the two germline ends. This CDR3 spans 16 amino acids.

The sample holds many counts of this clonotype. V and J are TRBV20-1 and TRBJ2-5; 9 bases agree with TRBD1. The CDR3 spans 14 residues. V lost 0 bases and J lost 2; bases outside the gene matches: 1. Germline V gene sequence: CDR1 DFQATT, CDR2 SNEGSKA (reference sequence). CDR3 sequence (DNA): TGCAGTGCTAGAGACGACAGGGGGCAAGAGACCCAGTACTTC. It yields the protein CSARDDRGQETQYF.

The V call is TRBV28, the J call TRBJ2-3; 9 bases line up with TRBD2. The CDR3 is 18 residues long. CDR1 and CDR2 (germline): MDHEN, SYDVKM. J lost 6 bases, V lost 5 bases, and 18 bases had no gene match. DNA for the CDR3: TGTGCCAGCAGTACCTTCGGTGGGCTAGCGGGGTCCGGGGATACGCAGTATTTT. Protein product: CASSTFGGLAGSGDTQYF. The full variable domain, with the rest looked up from reference TRBV28 and TRBJ2-3, is DVKVTQSSRYLVKRTGEKVFLECVQDMDHENMFWYRQDPGLGLRLIYFSYDVKMKEKGDIPEGYSVSREKKERFSLILESASTNQTSMYLCASSTFGGLAGSGDTQYFGPGTRLTVL.

The table lists this clonotype with many counts. At one end, the junction sequence differs from germline, possibly due to a read error. The CDR3 DNA is TGTGCCAGCAGGTTAGCGGGAGCTGGAGAGACCCAGTACTTC. It is translated as CASRLAGAGETQYF. The chain joins TRBV7-9 to TRBJ2-5, with TRBD2 matching 9 bases. CDR1 and CDR2 (germline): SEHNR, FQNEAQ (reference sequence). CDR3 length: 14 amino acids. The variable domain in full, with the rest retrieved from reference TRBV7-9 and TRBJ2-5, is DTGVSQNPRHKITKRGQNVTFRCDPISEHNRLYWYRQTLGQGPEFLTYFQNEAQLEKSRLLSDRFSAERPKGSFSTLEIQRTEQGDSAMYLCASRLAGAGETQYFGPGTRLLVL.

Only a few counts were recorded for this clonotype. The V gene is TRBV15, the J gene TRBJ2-3, with 9 bases fitting TRBD1. CDR3 length: 15 amino acids. Unmatched junction bases numbered 8, after V lost 1 base and J lost 9 bases. Germline values: CDR1 LNHNV, CDR2 YYDKDF (reference sequence). Here the CDR3 reads CATSRAGTGLETQYF. The DNA for the CDR3 is TGTGCCACCAGCAGAGCCGGGACAGGGTTAGAGACGCAGTATTTT.

A word on this clonotype: This clone may be a read error of a much larger clone one base away. The chain joins TRBV7-2 to TRBJ2-7; possible D gene TRBD1, 5 bases. Trimming removed 1 base at V and 2 bases at J, with 15 bases between. CDR3 length: 16 residues. Germline CDR1 reads SGHTA; CDR2 reads FQGNSA. CDR3 loop: CASSLERLTDPYEQYF. For the CDR3, the DNA is TGTGCCAGCAGCTTAGAGAGGCTGACAGACCCCTACGAGCAGTACTTC.

The sample holds a few counts of this clonotype. This chain uses TRBV2 with TRBJ1-2, with D possibly being TRBD1 (6 bases). Germline lookup yields CDR1 SNHLY and CDR2 FYNNEI. CDR3 size: 14 residues. Trimming took off 3 bases at V and 4 bases at J, with 12 bases between the two ends. Here the CDR3 DNA reads TGTGCCAGCAGTGAGCAGGGGAACGCCTATGGCTACACCTTC. As protein: CASSEQGNAYGYTF.

The table lists this clonotype with a few counts. V and J are TRBV27 and TRBJ2-2; D may be TRBD2 (6 bases). The CDR3 sequence is 15 residues long. The V and J ends lost 2 bases and 5 bases respectively, with 12 bases between them. Germline V gene lookup returns CDR1 MNHEY and CDR2 SMNVEV (reference sequence). CDR3 residues: CASSLDGRSTGELFF. CDR3 DNA sequence: TGTGCCAGCAGTTTAGACGGGAGATCTACCGGGGAGCTGTTTTTT.

This clonotype was recorded many times. J is TRBJ1-2 and V is TRBV7-2; the D is unclear. Looked up from germline, CDR1 is SGHTA and CDR2 is FQGNSA. This CDR3 is built from 14 residues. V lost 5 bases and J lost 2, with 12 bases in between. The CDR3 is CASSPFRANYGYTF. The CDR3 DNA follows: TGTGCCAGCAGCCCCTTTCGCGCAAACTATGGCTACACCTTC.

This clonotype was recorded many times. This rearrangement joins TRBV7-3 to TRBJ1-2, with D possibly TRBD1 on 5 matching bases. V dropped 5 bases and J dropped 2 bases, with 15 bases sitting between them. The CDR3 totals 15 residues. From germline, CDR1 is SGHTA and CDR2 FQGTGA. CDR3 coding DNA: TGTGCCAGCAGCCTCGACGGGGCGAAAAACTATGGCTACACCTTC. Translated, it gives CASSLDGAKNYGYTF.

In this sample, this clonotype turned up a few times. The chain recombines TRBV7-9 with TRBJ2-2, with 7 nucleotides matching TRBD2. The CDR3 has 14 amino acids. Germline lookup yields CDR1 SEHNR and CDR2 FQNEAQ (reference sequence). Trimming removed 4 bases from V and 7 bases from J; junction bases left unmatched: 6. The CDR3 DNA reads TGTGCCAGCAGCTATATTGGGAGGGGCGGGGAGCTGTTTTTT. It specifies CASSYIGRGGELFF.

In its sample, this clonotype was seen a few times. The chain links TRBV20-1 to TRBJ2-1, with D perhaps assigned TRBD1 or TRBD2 (6 bases each). Trimming cost V 5 bases and J 7 bases, with 21 bases left between them. CDR3 length: 15 amino acids. Germline CDR1 is DFQATT and CDR2 is SNEGSKA (reference sequence). Here the CDR3 DNA reads TGCAGTGCTGATCTTAATAGGGGGGTACCGAATGAGCAGTTCTTC. It codes for CSADLNRGVPNEQFF.

A note on this clonotype: A much more abundant neighbour one base away suggests this may be a read error. The chain uses TRBV11-3 and TRBJ2-5; D is tentatively TRBD1 or TRBD2 (5 bases each). CDR1 is SGHNT and CDR2 is YENEEA in the germline V gene. This CDR3 is 13 amino acids long. CDR3 region: CDSRGRGEETQYF. CDR3 sequence (DNA): TGTGACAGCCGAGGTCGAGGGGAAGAGACCCAGTACTTC.

The gene calls are TRBV18 and TRBJ1-1; weak D call: TRBD1 (6 bases). Looked up from germline, CDR1 is KGHSH and CDR2 is LQKENI. CDR3 length: 14 amino acids. V was shortened by 3 bases and J by 6 bases, with 14 bases between the two germline ends. CDR3 loop: CASSPGQGLPEAFF. Here the CDR3 DNA reads TGTGCCAGCTCACCGGGGCAGGGGCTTCCTGAAGCTTTCTTT.

This clonotype was seen ten or more times. The V call is TRBV4-1, the J call TRBJ2-1; D is uncertain. The CDR3 is 15 residues long. Trimming removed 1 base from V and 4 bases from J, with 11 bases in between. Germline-derived CDR1 and CDR2 are MGHRA and YSYEKL. For the CDR3, the DNA is TGCGCCAGCAGCCAAGTAAGGGATGTGTACAATGAGCAGTTCTTC. It specifies CASSQVRDVYNEQFF.

V and J are TRBV19 and TRBJ2-3; 8 nucleotides agree with TRBD2. Germline V gives CDR1 LNHDA, CDR2 SQIVND (reference sequence). CDR3 length: 16 amino acids. The V and J ends lost 1 base and 2 bases, in that order; junction bases with no gene match: 5. The CDR3 DNA follows: TGTGCCAGTAGTATAGGGGAGCGGGGGAACACAGATACGCAGTATTTT. Its protein is CASSIGERGNTDTQYF.

This clonotype was observed a few times. The CDR3 here is CASSLTGQGWTGELFF. The CDR3 DNA sequence: TGCGCCAGCAGCCTAACAGGACAGGGTTGGACCGGGGAGCTGTTTTTT. The chain has TRBV5-1 and TRBJ2-2, with TRBD1 identical over 8 bases. The CDR3 length is 16 residues. V dropped 4 bases and J dropped 5; count of bases not matched to a gene: 10. Germline V gives CDR1 SGHRS, CDR2 YFSETQ.

This clonotype was detected ten times or more. V is TRBV28 and J is TRBJ2-5, with a possible D match to TRBD2 (6 bases). Trimming took 3 bases from V and 0 from J, leaving 17 bases between them. The CDR3 is 17 residues long. Germline V gene data show CDR1 as MDHEN and CDR2 as SYDVKM. In nucleotides, the CDR3 is TGTGCCAGCAGTTTCTCGTTGACCAAGCGGGACCAAGAGACCCAGTACTTC. It encodes CASSFSLTKRDQETQYF.

This clonotype was seen a handful of times. This chain connects TRBV19 to TRBJ2-5, with TRBD1 matching 9 bases. The germline gives CDR1 LNHDA, CDR2 SQIVND (reference sequence). The CDR3 covers 16 residues. J gave up 3 bases and V 5 bases, and 10 bases lay outside the gene matches. The CDR3 sequence: CASSRAGTGHEETQYF. Here the CDR3 DNA reads TGTGCCAGTAGTCGGGCCGGGACAGGGCATGAAGAGACCCAGTACTTC.

This clonotype was seen many times. The rearrangement links TRBV6-1 to TRBJ2-1; the D gene is possibly TRBD1 (6 bases). V lost 2 bases and J 6 bases, leaving 20 bases between the germline ends. Germline CDR1 and CDR2: MNHNS and SASEGT. The CDR3 runs to 17 residues. The CDR3 sequence: CASSEFSTGLGGNEQFF. CDR3 nucleotides: TGTGCCAGCAGTGAATTTTCTACAGGATTAGGGGGCAATGAGCAGTTCTTC.

This clonotype occurred a few times. V and J are TRBV12-3 or TRBV12-4 and TRBJ1-5, with D possibly being TRBD1 (6 bases). The CDR3 totals 14 residues. V was clipped by 5 bases and J by 7 bases, with 15 bases between them. The CDR3 reads CASSPDSPHQPQHF. DNA of the CDR3: TGTGCCAGCAGTCCGGACAGCCCCCACCAGCCCCAGCATTTT.

This clonotype has a count of ten or more. This chain links TRBV7-2 with TRBJ2-5, with TRBD2 identical over 9 bases. V dropped 1 base and J dropped 5; count of bases not matched to a gene: 5. The germline gives CDR1 SGHTA, CDR2 FQGNSA. The length of the CDR3 is 15 residues. The CDR3 loop is CASSLGTSVVETQYF. The DNA of the CDR3 is TGTGCCAGCAGCTTAGGGACTAGCGTTGTGGAGACCCAGTACTTC. The complete variable domain, with remaining parts taken from reference TRBV7-2 and TRBJ2-5, reads GAGVSQSPSNKVTEKGKDVELRCDPISGHTALYWYRQSLGQGLEFLIYFQGNSAPDKSGLPSDRFSAERTGGSVSTLTIQRTQQEDSAVYLCASSLGTSVVETQYFGPGTRLLVL.

The chain uses TRBV29-1 and TRBJ2-1; 7 bases map to TRBD1. V was pared by 4 bases and J by 0 bases, with 6 bases of the junction left unmatched. This CDR3 has 15 amino acids. Germline V gives CDR1 SQVTM, CDR2 ANQGSEA. CDR3 coding DNA: TGCAGCGTTGGGGAAGACAGGGCCTCCTACAATGAGCAGTTCTTC. It translates to CSVGEDRASYNEQFF.

In this sample, this clonotype turned up many times. The rearrangement joins TRBV29-1 to TRBJ1-1, with a weak D call TRBD1 (5 bases). V gave up 6 bases and J gave up 5 bases, with 10 bases separating them. Looked up from germline, CDR1 is SQVTM and CDR2 is ANQGSEA. CDR3 length: 11 amino acids. CDR3 in amino acids: CSVAGLTEAFF. Written as DNA, the CDR3 is TGCAGCGTGGCAGGGTTGACTGAAGCTTTCTTT.

This clonotype was seen a few times. The rearrangement links TRBV18 to TRBJ2-3; D possibly corresponds to TRBD1 (5 bases). V gave up 2 bases and J gave up 4 bases, with 13 bases separating them. From germline, CDR1 is KGHSH and CDR2 LQKENI. CDR3 size: 15 residues. The CDR3 spells CASSPRQGGSDTQYF. The CDR3 DNA is TGTGCCAGCTCACCAAGGCAGGGTGGGTCAGATACGCAGTATTTT.